The sample holds a few counts of the clone carrying this T cell receptor beta chain. V was clipped by 8 bases and J by 5 bases; unmatched bases: 7. Looked up from germline, CDR1 is ENHRY and CDR2 is SYGVKD. The CDR3 length is 14 residues. This record belongs to a study of identical twins. One entry per CDR3 protein, called by TCRdb with MiXCR from the 5' RACE reads. The sample consists of about 690,000 distinct CDR3 sequences, around 21% of them appearing once. Separately, the same data were catalogued under a study of T cells expressing NK-cell markers. As that study records: The authors derived TCR beta repertoires from sorted CD3+CD56+NKG2C+, CD3+CD56+NKG2C- and CD3+CD56-NKG2C+ T cells.

The chain uses TRBV10-3 and TRBJ2-2; 8 bases fit TRBD1. The sequence was collected from a woman under 30 in good health. The material sequenced was PBMCs. Written as DNA, the CDR3 is TGTGCCATCTCCGGGACAGGAGGTACCGGGGAGCTGTTTTTT. It codes for CAISGTGGTGELFF.